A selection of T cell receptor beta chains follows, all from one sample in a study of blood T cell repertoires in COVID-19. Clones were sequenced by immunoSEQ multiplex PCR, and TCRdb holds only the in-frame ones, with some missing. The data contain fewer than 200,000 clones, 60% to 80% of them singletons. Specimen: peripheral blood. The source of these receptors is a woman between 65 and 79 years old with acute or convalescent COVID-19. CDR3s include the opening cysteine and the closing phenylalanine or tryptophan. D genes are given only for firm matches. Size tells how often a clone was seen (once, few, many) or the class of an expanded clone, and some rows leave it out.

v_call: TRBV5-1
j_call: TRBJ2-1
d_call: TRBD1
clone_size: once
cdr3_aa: CASSWDRDNEQFF
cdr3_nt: TGCGCCAGCAGCTGGGACAGGGACAATGAGCAGTTCTTC

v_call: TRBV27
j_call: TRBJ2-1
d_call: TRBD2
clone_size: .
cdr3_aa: CASAPIFGSSGTSYNEQFF
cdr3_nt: TGTGCCAGCGCCCCTATTTTCGGGAGTAGCGGGACCTCCTACAATGAGCAGTTCTTC

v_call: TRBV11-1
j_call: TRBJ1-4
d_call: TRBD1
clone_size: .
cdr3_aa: CASSRDRGEKLFF
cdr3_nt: TGTGCCAGCAGTCGGGACAGAGGGGAAAAACTGTTTTTT

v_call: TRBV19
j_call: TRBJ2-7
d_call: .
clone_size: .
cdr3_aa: CASSIGQAYEQYF
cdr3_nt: TGTGCCAGTAGTATAGGCCAGGCCTACGAGCAGTACTTC

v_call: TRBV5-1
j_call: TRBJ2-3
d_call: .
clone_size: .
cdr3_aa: CASSPSTDTQYF
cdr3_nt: TGCGCCAGCAGCCCTAGCACAGATACGCAGTATTTT

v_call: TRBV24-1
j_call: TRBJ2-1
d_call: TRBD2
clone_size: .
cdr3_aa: CATSDGTSGRGSYNEQFF
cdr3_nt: TGTGCCACCAGTGATGGGACTAGCGGGAGGGGAAGCTACAATGAGCAGTTCTTC

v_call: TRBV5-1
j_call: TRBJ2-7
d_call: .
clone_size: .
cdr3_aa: CAGKSREQYF
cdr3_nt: TGCGCCGGTAAGTCGCGCGAGCAGTACTTC

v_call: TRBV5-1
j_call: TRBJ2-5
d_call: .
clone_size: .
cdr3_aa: CASSLAEETQYF
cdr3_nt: TGCGCCAGCAGCTTGGCCGAGGAGACCCAGTACTTC

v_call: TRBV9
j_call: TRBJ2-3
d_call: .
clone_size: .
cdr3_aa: CASSVDFGQRRTDTQYF
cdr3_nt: TGTGCCAGCAGCGTAGATTTCGGACAGCGCCGCACAGATACGCAGTATTTT

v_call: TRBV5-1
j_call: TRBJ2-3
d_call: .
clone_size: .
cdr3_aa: CASSLAGLSTDTQYF
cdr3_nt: TGCGCCAGCAGCTTGGCCGGACTTTCCACAGATACGCAGTATTTT

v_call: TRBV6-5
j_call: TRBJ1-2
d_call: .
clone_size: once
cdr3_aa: CASTTRGRGGYTF
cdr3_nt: TGTGCCAGCACGACTCGAGGGAGGGGTGGCTACACCTTC

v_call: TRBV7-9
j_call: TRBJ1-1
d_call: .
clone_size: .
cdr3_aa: CASSPLRAEAFF
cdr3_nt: TGTGCCAGCAGCCCTCTTCGGGCTGAAGCTTTCTTT

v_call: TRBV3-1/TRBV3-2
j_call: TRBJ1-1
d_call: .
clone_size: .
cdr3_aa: CASSPPRGGTEAFF
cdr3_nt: TGTGCCAGCAGCCCTCCTCGGGGGGGCACTGAAGCTTTCTTT

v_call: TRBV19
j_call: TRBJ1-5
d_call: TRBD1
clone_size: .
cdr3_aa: CASSLGQGLGNQPQHF
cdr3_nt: TGTGCCAGTAGTCTGGGACAGGGTTTAGGCAATCAGCCCCAGCATTTT

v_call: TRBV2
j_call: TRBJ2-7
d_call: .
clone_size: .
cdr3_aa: CASSRVGIEQYF
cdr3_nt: TGTGCCAGCAGCAGGGTGGGAATCGAGCAGTACTTC

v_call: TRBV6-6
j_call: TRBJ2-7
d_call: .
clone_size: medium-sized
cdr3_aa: CASSVPSYEQYF
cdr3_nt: TGTGCCAGCAGCGTTCCCTCCTACGAGCAGTACTTC

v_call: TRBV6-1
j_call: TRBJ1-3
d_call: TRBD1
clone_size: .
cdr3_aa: CASSEVAGQGHTIYF
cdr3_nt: TGTGCCAGCAGTGAAGTCGCGGGACAGGGACACACCATATATTTT

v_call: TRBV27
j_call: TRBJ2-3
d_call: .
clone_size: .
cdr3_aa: CASSRAGGPDTQYF
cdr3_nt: TGTGCCAGCAGTCGAGCTGGAGGGCCAGATACGCAGTATTTT

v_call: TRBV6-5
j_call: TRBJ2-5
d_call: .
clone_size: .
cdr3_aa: CASPPGVRQETQYF
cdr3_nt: TGTGCCAGCCCCCCCGGAGTACGACAAGAGACCCAGTACTTC

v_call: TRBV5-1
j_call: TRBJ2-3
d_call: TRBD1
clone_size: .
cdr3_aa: CASSGQGTDTQYF
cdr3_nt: TGCGCCAGCAGCGGACAGGGCACAGATACGCAGTATTTT

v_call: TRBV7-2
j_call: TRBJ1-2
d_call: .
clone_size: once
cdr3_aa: CASSLVAGDGYTF
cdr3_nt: TGTGCCAGCAGCTTAGTCGCGGGGGATGGCTACACCTTC

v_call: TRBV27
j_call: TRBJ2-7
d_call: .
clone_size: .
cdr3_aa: CASRRQATNYEQYF
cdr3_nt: TGTGCCAGCAGGAGACAGGCCACCAACTACGAGCAGTACTTC

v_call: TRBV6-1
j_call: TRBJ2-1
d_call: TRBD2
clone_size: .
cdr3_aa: CASSSPRREHNEQFF
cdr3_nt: TGTGCCAGCAGTTCCCCCCGGCGGGAGCACAATGAGCAGTTCTTC

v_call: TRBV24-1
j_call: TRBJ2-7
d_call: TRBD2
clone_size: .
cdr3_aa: CATGGVPAPEQYF
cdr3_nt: TGTGCCACCGGGGGGGTTCCAGCGCCCGAGCAGTACTTC

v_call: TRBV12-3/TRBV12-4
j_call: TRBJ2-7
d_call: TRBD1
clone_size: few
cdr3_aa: CASSRDSSYEQYF
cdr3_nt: TGTGCCAGCAGTCGGGACAGCTCCTACGAGCAGTACTTC

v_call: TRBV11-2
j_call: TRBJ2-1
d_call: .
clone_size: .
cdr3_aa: CASSLQQGPYNEQFF
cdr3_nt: TGTGCCAGCAGCTTACAGCAGGGCCCCTACAATGAGCAGTTCTTC

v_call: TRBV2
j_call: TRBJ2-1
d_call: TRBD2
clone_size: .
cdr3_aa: CASTLGRDQFF
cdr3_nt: TGTGCCAGCACCCTCGGGAGGGATCAGTTCTTC

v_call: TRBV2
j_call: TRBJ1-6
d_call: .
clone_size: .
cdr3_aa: CASHDSGRYNSPLHF
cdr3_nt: TGTGCCAGCCACGACAGTGGCCGTTATAATTCACCCCTCCACTTT

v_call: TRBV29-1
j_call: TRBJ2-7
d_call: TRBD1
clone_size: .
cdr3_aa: CSVPGTGVSHYEQYF
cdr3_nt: TGCAGCGTTCCCGGGACAGGGGTCAGCCATTACGAGCAGTACTTC

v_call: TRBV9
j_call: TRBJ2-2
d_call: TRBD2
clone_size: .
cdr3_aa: CASSAGLAGANTGELFF
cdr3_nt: TGTGCCAGCAGCGCGGGACTAGCGGGAGCGAACACCGGGGAGCTGTTTTTT

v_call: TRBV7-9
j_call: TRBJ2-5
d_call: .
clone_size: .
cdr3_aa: CASSARGSQFGETQYF
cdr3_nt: TGTGCCAGCAGTGCACGGGGGTCCCAATTTGGAGAGACCCAGTACTTC

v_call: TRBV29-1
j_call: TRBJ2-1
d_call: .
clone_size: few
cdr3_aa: CSVIATNEQFF
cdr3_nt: TGCAGCGTAATAGCTACCAATGAGCAGTTCTTC

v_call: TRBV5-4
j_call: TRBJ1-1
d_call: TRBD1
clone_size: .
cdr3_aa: CASSPGQGGRTEAFF
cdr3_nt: TGTGCCAGCAGCCCAGGACAGGGGGGGAGGACTGAAGCTTTCTTT

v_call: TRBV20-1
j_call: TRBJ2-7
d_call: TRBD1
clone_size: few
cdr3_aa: CSASRGTGEQYF
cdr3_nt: TGCAGTGCTAGTCGGGGGACAGGCGAGCAGTACTTC

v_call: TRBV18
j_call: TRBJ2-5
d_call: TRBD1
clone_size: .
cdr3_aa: CASSNQGAPETQYF
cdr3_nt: TGTGCCAGCTCAAACCAGGGGGCCCCGGAGACCCAGTACTTC

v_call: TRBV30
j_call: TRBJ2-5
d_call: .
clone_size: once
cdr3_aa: CAWSQGREEETQYF
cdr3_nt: TGTGCCTGGAGTCAGGGGAGAGAAGAGGAGACCCAGTACTTC

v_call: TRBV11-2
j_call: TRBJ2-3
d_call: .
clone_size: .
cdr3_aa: CASSSEGHGSGGTDTQYF
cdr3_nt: TGTGCCAGCAGCTCCGAAGGACACGGGAGCGGAGGCACAGATACGCAGTATTTT

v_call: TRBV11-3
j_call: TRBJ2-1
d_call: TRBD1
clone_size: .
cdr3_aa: CASSLEGQPYNEQFF
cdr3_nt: TGTGCCAGCAGCTTAGAGGGACAGCCCTACAATGAGCAGTTCTTC

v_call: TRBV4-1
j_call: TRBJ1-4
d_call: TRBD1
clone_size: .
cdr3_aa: CASSHTKLLMAGTENEKLFF
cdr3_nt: TGCGCCAGCAGCCACACTAAGTTACTCATGGCCGGGACAGAGAATGAAAAACTGTTTTTT

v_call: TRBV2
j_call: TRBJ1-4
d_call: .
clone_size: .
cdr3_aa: CASRQDATNEKLFF
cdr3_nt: TGTGCCAGCAGACAGGACGCAACTAATGAAAAACTGTTTTTT

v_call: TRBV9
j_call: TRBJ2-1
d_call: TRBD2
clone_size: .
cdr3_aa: CAGASLAGVSCRTYNEQFF
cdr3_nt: TGTGCCGGCGCCTCTCTAGCGGGAGTTTCATGCAGGACCTACAATGAGCAGTTCTTC

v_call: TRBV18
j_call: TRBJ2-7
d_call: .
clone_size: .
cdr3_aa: CASSPRRARYEQYF
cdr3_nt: TGTGCCAGCTCACCAAGGCGGGCGCGCTACGAGCAGTACTTC

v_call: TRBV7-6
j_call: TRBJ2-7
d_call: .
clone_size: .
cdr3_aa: CASSLDSSREQYF
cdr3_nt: TGTGCCAGCAGCTTAGATAGTTCTCGCGAGCAGTACTTC

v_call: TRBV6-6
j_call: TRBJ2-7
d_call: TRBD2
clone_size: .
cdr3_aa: CASSRHGIAGGSYEQYF
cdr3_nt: TGTGCCAGCAGTCGACACGGAATAGCGGGAGGCTCCTACGAGCAGTACTTC

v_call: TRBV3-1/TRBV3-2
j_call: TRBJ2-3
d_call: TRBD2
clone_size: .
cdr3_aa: CASSPGTSGLTDTQYF
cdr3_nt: TGTGCCAGCAGCCCGGGGACTAGCGGACTCACAGATACGCAGTATTTT

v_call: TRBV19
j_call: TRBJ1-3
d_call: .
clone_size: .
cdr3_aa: CASTLFGTPNSGNTIYF
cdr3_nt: TGTGCCAGTACCTTATTCGGGACACCAAACTCTGGAAACACCATATATTTT

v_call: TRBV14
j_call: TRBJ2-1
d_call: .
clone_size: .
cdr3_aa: CASSLYRNEQFF
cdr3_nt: TGTGCCAGCAGCCTATACCGGAATGAGCAGTTCTTC

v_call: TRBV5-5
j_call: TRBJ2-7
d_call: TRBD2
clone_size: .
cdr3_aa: CASSREGYEQYF
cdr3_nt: TGTGCCAGCAGCCGGGAGGGCTACGAGCAGTACTTC

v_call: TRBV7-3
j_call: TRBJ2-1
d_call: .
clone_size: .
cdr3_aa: CASSFFTGFNEQFF
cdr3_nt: TGTGCCAGCAGCTTCTTTACAGGGTTTAATGAGCAGTTCTTC

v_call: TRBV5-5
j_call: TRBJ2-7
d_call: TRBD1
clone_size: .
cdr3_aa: CASSWSGTDTREQYF
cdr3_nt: TGTGCCAGCAGCTGGTCCGGGACAGATACTCGGGAGCAGTACTTC

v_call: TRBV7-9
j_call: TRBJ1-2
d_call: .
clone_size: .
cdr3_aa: CASTGTFSGYGYTF
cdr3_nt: TGTGCCAGCACCGGGACATTTTCGGGCTATGGCTACACCTTC

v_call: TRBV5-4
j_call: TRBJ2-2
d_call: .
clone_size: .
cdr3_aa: CASSLDPEAGELFF
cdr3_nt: TGTGCCAGCAGCTTGGACCCCGAGGCCGGGGAGCTGTTTTTT

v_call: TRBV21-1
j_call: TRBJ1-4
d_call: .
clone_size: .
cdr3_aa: CASSNSGVTNEKLFF
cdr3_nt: TGTGCCAGCAGCAATTCAGGGGTAACTAATGAAAAACTGTTTTTT